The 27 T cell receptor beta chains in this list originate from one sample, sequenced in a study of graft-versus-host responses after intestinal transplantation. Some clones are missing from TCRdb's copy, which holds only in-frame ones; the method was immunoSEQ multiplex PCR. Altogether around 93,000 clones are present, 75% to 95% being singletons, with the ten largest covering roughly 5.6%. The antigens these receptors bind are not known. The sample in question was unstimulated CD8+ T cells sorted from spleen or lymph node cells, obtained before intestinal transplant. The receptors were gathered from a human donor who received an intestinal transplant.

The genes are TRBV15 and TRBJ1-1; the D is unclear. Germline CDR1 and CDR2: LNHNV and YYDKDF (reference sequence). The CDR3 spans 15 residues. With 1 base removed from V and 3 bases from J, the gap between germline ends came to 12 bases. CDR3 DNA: TGTGCCACCAGCAGAGGAGTGGGGTTGGACACTGAAGCTTTCTTT. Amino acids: CATSRGVGLDTEAFF.

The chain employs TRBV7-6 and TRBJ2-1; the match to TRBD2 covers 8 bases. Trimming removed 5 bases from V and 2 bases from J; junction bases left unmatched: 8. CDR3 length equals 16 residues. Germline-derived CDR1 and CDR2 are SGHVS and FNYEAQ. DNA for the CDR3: TGTGCCAGCAGCCAATCGGGGGGGTCGCCCTACAATGAGCAGTTCTTC. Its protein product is CASSQSGGSPYNEQFF.

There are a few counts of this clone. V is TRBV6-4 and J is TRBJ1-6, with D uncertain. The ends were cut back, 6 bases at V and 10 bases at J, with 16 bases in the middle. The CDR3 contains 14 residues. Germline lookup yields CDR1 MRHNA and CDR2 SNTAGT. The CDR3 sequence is CASSASASGSPLHF. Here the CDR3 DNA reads TGTGCCAGCAGCGCTTCTGCGAGCGGCTCACCCCTCCACTTT.

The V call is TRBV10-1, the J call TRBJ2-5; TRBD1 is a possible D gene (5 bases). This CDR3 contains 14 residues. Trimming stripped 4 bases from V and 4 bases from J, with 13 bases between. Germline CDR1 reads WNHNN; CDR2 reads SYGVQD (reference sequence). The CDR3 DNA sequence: TGCGCCAGCAGTGCTCTGACAGACCCAGAGACCCAGTACTTC. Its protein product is CASSALTDPETQYF.

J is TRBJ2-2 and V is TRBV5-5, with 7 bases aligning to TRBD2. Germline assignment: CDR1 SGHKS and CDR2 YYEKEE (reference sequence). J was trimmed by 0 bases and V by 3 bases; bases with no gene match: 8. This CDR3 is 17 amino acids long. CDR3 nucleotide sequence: TGTGCCAGCAGCTGGCCATGGGGGAGGGCGAACACCGGGGAGCTGTTTTTT. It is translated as CASSWPWGRANTGELFF.

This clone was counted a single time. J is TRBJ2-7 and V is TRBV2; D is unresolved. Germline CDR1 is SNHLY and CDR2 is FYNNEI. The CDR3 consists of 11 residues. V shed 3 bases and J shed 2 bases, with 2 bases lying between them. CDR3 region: CASSDPYEQYF. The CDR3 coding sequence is TGTGCCAGCAGTGACCCCTACGAGCAGTACTTC.

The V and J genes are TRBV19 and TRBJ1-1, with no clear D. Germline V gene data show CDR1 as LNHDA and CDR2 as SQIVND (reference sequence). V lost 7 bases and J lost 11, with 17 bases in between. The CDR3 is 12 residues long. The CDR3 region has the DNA TGTGCCAGTAAGACGCTCGACGGCGGGGCTTTCTTT. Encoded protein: CASKTLDGGAFF.

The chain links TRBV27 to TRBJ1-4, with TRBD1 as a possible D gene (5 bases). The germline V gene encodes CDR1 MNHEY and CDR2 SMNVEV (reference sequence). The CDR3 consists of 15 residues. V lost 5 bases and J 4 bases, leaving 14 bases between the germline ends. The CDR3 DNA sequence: TGTGCCAGCAGTATCACCCGGGGCCGTAATGAAAAACTGTTTTTT. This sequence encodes CASSITRGRNEKLFF.

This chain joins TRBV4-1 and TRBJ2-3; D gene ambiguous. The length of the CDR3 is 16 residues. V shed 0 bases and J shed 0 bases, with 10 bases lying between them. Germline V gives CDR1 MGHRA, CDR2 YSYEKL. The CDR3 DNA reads TGCGCCAGCAGCCAAGATTTGGACGGGAGCACAGATACGCAGTATTTT. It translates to CASSQDLDGSTDTQYF.

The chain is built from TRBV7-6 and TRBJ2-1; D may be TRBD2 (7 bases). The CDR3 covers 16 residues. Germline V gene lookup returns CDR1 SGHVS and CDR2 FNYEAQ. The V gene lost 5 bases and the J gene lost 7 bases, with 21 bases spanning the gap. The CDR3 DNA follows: TGTGCCAGCAGCCATCCACAGCGGGACAAGTATAATGAGCAGTTCTTC. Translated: CASSHPQRDKYNEQFF.

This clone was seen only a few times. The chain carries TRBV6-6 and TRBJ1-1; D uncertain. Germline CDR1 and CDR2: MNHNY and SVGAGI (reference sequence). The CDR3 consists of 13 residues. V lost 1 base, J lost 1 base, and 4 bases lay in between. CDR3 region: CASSYLTNTEAFF. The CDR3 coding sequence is TGTGCCAGCAGTTACTTAACGAACACTGAAGCTTTCTTT.

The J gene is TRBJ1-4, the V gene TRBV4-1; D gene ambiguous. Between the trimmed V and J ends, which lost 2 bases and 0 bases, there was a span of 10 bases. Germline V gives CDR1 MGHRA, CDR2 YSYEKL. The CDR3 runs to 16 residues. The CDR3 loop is CASSQQRVATNEKLFF. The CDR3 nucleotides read TGCGCCAGCAGCCAACAACGGGTCGCAACTAATGAAAAACTGTTTTTT.

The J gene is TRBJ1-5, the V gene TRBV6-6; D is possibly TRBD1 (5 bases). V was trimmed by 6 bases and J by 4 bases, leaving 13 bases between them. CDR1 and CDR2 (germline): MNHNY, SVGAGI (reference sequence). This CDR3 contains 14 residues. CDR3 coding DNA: TGTGCCAGCAGAAAGGGGCCCAGGAATCAGCCCCAGCATTTT. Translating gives CASRKGPRNQPQHF.

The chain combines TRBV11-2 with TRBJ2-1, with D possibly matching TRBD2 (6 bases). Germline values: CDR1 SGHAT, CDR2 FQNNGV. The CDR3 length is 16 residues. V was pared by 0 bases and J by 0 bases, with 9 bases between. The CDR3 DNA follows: TGTGCCAGCAGCTTAGAGGCGGGGAGCTCCTACAATGAGCAGTTCTTC. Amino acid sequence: CASSLEAGSSYNEQFF.

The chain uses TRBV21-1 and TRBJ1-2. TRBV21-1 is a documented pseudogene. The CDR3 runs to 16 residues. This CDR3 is CASTTPGEGPDYGYTF. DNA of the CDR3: TGTGCCAGCACCACCCCCGGGGAGGGGCCCGACTATGGCTACACCTTC.

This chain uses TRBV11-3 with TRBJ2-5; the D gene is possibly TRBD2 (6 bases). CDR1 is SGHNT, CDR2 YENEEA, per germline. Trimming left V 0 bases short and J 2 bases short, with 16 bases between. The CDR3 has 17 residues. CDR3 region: CASSLDHRGEVQETQYF. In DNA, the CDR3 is TGTGCCAGCAGCTTAGATCATCGCGGGGAGGTTCAAGAGACCCAGTACTTC.

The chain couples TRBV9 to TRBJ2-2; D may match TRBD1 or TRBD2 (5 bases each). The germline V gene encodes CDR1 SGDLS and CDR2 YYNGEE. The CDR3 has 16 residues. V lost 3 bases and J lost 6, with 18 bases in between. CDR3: CASSAHTGPFAGELFF. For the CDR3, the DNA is TGTGCCAGCAGCGCCCACACGGGACCCTTCGCCGGGGAGCTGTTTTTT.

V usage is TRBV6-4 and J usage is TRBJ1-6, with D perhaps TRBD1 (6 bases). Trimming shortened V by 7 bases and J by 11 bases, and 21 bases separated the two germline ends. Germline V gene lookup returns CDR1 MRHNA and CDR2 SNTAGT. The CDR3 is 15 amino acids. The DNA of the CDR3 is TGTGCCAGCAATCGGACAGAGAATTGGAAGGCACCCCTCCACTTT. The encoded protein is CASNRTENWKAPLHF.

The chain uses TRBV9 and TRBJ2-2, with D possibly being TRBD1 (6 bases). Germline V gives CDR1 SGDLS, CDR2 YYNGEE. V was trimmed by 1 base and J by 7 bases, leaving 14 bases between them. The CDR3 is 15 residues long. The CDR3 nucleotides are TGTGCCAGCAGCGTAACAGGGTCGGCTGGCGGGGAGCTGTTTTTT. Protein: CASSVTGSAGGELFF.

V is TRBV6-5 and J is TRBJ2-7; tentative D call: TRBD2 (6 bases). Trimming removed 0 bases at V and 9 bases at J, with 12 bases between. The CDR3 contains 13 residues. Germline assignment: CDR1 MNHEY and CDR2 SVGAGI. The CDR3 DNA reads TGTGCCAGCAGTTACTCGGGACTCCCCGGGCAGTACTTC. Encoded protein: CASSYSGLPGQYF.

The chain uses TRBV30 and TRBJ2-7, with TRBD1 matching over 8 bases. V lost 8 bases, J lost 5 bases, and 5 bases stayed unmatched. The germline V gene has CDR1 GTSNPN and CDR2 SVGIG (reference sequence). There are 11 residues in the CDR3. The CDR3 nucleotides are TGTGCCGAAGGACAGGGCGACGAGCAGTACTTC. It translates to CAEGQGDEQYF. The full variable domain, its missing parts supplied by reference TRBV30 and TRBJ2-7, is SQTIHQWPATLVQPVGSPLSLECTVEGTSNPNLYWYRQAAGRGLQLLFYSVGIGQISSEVPQNLSASRPQDRQFILSSKKLLLSDSGFYLCAEGQGDEQYFGPGTRLTVT.

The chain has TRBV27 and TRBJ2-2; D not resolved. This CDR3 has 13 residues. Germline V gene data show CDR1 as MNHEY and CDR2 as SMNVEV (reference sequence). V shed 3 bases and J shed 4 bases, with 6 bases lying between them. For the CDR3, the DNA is TGTGCCAGCAGTTTCTTCGGCACCGGGGAGCTGTTTTTT. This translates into CASSFFGTGELFF.

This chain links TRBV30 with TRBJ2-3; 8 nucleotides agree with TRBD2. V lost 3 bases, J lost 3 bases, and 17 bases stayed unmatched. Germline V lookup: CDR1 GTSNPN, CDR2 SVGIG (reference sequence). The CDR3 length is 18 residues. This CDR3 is CAWSFAYDSSGLTDTQYF. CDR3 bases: TGTGCCTGGAGCTTTGCCTATGATTCTAGCGGGTTGACAGATACGCAGTATTTT.

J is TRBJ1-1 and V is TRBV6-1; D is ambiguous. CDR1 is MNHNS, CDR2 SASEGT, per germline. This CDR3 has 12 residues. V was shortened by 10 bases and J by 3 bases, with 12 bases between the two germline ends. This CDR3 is CATLRFDTEAFF. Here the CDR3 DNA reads TGTGCCACCTTAAGGTTTGACACTGAAGCTTTCTTT.

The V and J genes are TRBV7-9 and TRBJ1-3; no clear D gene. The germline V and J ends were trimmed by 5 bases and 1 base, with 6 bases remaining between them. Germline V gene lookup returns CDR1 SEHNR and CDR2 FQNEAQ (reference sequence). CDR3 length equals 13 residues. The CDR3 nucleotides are TGTGCCAGCAGCCCACCGTCTGGAAACACCATATATTTT. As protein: CASSPPSGNTIYF.

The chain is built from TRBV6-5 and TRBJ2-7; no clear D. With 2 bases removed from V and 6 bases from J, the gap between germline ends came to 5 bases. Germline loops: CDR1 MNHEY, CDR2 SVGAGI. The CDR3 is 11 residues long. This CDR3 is CASSYEAEQYF. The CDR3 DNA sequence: TGTGCCAGCAGTTACGAGGCCGAGCAGTACTTC.

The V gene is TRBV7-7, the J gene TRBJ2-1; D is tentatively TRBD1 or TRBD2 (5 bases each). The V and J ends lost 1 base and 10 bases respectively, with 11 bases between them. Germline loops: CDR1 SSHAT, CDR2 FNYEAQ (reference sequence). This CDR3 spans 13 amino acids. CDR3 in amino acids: CASSLVGTQEQFF. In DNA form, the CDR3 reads TGTGCCAGCAGCTTAGTTGGGACGCAGGAGCAGTTCTTC. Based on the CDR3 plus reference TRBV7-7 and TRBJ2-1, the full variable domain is GAGVSQSPRYKVTKRGQDVTLRCDPISSHATLYWYQQALGQGPEFLTYFNYEAQPDKSGLPSDRFSAERPEGSISTLTIQRTEQRDSAMYRCASSLVGTQEQFFGPGTRLTVL.